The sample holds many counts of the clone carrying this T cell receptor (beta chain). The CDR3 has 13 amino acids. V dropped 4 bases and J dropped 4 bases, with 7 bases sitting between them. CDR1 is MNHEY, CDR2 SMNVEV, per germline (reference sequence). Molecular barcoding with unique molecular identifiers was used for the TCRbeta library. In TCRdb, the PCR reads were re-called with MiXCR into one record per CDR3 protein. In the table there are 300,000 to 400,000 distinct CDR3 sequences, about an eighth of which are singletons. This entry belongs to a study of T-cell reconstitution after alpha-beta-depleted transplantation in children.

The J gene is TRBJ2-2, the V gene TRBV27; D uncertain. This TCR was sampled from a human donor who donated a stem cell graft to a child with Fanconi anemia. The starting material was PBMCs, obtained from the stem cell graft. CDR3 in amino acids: CASSSFSTGELFF. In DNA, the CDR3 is TGTGCCAGCAGTTCCTTTTCCACCGGGGAGCTGTTTTTT.